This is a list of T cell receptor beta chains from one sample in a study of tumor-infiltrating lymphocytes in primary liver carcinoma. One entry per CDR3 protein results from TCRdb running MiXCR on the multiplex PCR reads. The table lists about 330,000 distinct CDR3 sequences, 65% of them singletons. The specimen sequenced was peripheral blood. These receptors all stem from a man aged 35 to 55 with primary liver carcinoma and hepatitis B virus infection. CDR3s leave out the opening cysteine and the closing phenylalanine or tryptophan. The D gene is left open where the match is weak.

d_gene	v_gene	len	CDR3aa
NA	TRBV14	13	ASSPTQGYNSPLH
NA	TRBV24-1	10	ATSETGYEQY
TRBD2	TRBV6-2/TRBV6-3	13	ASRGVERESRGQY
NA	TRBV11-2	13	ASSLQGVGTEELF
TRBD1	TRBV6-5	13	ASSYFPGGNSPLH
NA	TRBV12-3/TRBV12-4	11	ASSLGTDYGYT
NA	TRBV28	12	ASSFGQLTGELF
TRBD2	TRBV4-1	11	ASRASGRNEQF
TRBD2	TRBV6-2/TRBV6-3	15	ASSPGPLAGGRNQQF
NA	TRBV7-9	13	ASSLLAGTYNEQF
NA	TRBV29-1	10	SVELAKNIQY
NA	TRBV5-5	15	ASSRAASSGAAYEQY
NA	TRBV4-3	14	ASSQEIARQGGEPF
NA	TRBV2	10	ASSGGADEQF
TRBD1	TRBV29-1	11	SVATGGGTEAF
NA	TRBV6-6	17	ASSYANPGGVRAKNIQY
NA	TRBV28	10	ASSLDRSEAF
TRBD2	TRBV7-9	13	ASTPPSGRAYEQF
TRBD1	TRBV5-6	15	VSSSKRRQGRPNTIY
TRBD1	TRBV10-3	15	AISEFSGQGTQETQY
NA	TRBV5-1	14	ASSLSTGRRQETQY
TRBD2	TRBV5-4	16	ASRPGTRGSQPGDTQY
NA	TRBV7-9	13	ASRGAAEAPNEQF
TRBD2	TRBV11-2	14	AGSLVWSGRAYEQC
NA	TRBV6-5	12	ASSYSGGSDTIY
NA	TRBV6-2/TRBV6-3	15	ASSYSGRAFVNYGYT
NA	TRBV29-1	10	SVDVAAYEQY
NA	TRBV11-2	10	ASSPGISTAF
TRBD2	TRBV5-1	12	ASKSASGPYEQY
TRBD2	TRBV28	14	ASTRPISGRTDMQY
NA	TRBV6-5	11	ASRGTSYNEQF
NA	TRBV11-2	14	TSSLAVELAKNIQC
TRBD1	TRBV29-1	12	SVAQGQGMREQY
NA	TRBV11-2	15	ASSLKVGAMGHYEQY
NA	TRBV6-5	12	ASSSPGEGYGYT
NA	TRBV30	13	VWSPSKGIAYEQY
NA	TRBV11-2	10	ASSSPQYERY
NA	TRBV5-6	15	ASSLGDTGIGNTEAF
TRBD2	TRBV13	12	VSSSGLGGNEQF
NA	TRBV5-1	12	ASSYRLDSYEQY
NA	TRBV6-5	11	ASRLASYTEAF
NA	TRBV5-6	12	ASSRRYGNCEQY
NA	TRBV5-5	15	ASSLASGFRSGNTIY
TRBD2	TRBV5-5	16	VSSLGGGGSGRYNEQF
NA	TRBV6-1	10	ANSEDVDMQY
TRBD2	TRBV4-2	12	ASSQGLAKGEQY
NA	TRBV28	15	ASSLPLPRDALGEQY
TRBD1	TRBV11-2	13	ASSWGDSGVTEAF
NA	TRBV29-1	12	SVTPAANTGELF
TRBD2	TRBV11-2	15	AGNLVVSGSSYNEQF
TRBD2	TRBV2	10	ASSYGLGEQF
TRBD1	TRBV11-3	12	ASSIRTGWDEQF
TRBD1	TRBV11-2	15	ASNTHPQGTYQETQY
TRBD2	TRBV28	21	ASSNIPGTSGRSDKISTDTQY
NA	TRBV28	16	ASGLSHVTSRRSYEQY
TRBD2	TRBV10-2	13	ASSATGTGGETQY
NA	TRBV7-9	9	ASSLEGRAF